What follows is one TCR beta chain and its context. Sequenced by immunoSEQ multiplex PCR; TCRdb stores in-frame clones only, minus some. This repertoire shows 100,000 to 130,000 clones, approximately 85% found once; its top ten account for around 2.7%. These data come from a study of cytomegalovirus exposure and HLA in healthy donors. Whole-study context: A later analysis reported the approximately 120 validation repertoires used the same platform as the 666 first-cohort repertoires.

The TCR comes from a woman aged 18-29 years in good health and CMV-seronegative. The sample was PBMCs.

The CDR3 here is CASNPGTDNEKLFF. In nucleotides, the CDR3 is TGTGCCAGCAACCCAGGGACAGATAATGAAAAACTGTTTTTT. The rearrangement links TRBV9 to TRBJ1-4, with 7 bases identical to TRBD1. The length of the CDR3 is 14 residues. Germline V gene sequence: CDR1 SGDLS, CDR2 YYNGEE. The V gene end was trimmed by 6 bases and the J gene end by 4 bases; junction bases not matched to a gene: 6. The full variable domain, with the rest looked up from reference TRBV9 and TRBJ1-4, is DSGVTQTPKHLITATGQRVTLRCSPRSGDLSVYWYQQSLDQGLQFLIQYYNGEERAKGNILERFSAQQFPDLHSELNLSSLELGDSALYFCASNPGTDNEKLFFGSGTQLSVL.